This T cell receptor beta chain was sequenced in a study of metastatic and nonmetastatic thyroid tumors. TCRdb re-called the PCR reads via MiXCR. The sample holds under 50,000 clones, roughly 28% seen once. Trimming removed 2 bases from V and 5 bases from J, with 9 bases in between. This CDR3 spans 13 amino acids. Germline CDR1 reads MDHEN; CDR2 reads SYDVKM. Every patient was untreated before thyroid surgery. This clone was seen at least ten times. This TCR was recovered from a male donor with papillary thyroid cancer or a benign thyroid nodule (not recorded which). Some clones in this sample may be carry-over from other donors' samples. The material sequenced was blood. The chain recombines TRBV28 with TRBJ1-1; D unclear. The CDR3 sequence is CASSLISGTEAFF. The CDR3 coding sequence is TGTGCCAGCAGTTTAATCTCGGGAACTGAAGCTTTCTTT.